This paragraph reports one T cell receptor (beta chain). The antigen remains unidentified. At the DNA level, this CDR3 is encoded by other sequences in the same sample as well. Every subset's genomic DNA went evenly onto several immunoSEQ plates. The sequencing of unsorted PBMC DNA took place on ten immunoSEQ deep assay plates. Assay: immunoSEQ multiplex PCR; the TCRdb copy retains only in-frame clones and omits some. The data show around 530,000 clones, around 76% seen once. The record originates from a study of shared clonotypes between healthy human individuals. Study-level findings and limits: Researchers sampled blood only, noting tissue repertoires likely differ. There were few donors, and this limited the genetic and exposure-history diversity represented.

Trimming took off 0 bases at V and 0 bases at J, with 7 bases between the two ends. Germline assignment: CDR1 SGHRS and CDR2 YFSETQ. The CDR3 loop spans 14 amino acids. The specimen sequenced was PBMCs. This clonotype was sampled from a woman in her thirties or forties in good health. Some clones in this sample may be carry-over from other donors' samples. The chain employs TRBV5-1 and TRBJ2-7; D is uncertain. The CDR3 bases are TGCGCCAGCAGCTTGGCGGGTGACTCCTACGAGCAGTACTTC. The encoded protein is CASSLAGDSYEQYF.